The TCR beta chain under discussion was sequenced for a study of cytomegalovirus exposure and HLA in healthy donors. Study outcomes and limitations: Links to common viral pathogens appeared, in a later analysis, for several of the most significant clusters.

CDR3 length: 14 amino acids. The V and J ends lost 8 bases and 2 bases respectively, with 14 bases between them. Germline CDR1 is MGHRA and CDR2 is YSYEKL. PCR used 60 Vbeta primers and 13 Jbeta primers. This table comes from immunoSEQ multiplex PCR, and its TCRdb copy is limited to in-frame clones, with some not included. This table has some 150,000 clones, 75% to 90% appearing once. As concerns this clone: Its antigen is not known.

Sequenced material: PBMCs. V and J are TRBV4-1 and TRBJ2-3, with D maybe TRBD2 (6 bases). This TCR was sampled from a woman in her thirties in good health and CMV-seronegative. Written as DNA, the CDR3 is TGCGCCAGCTTTGGAGGAGGGAACACAGATACGCAGTATTTT. Protein product: CASFGGGNTDTQYF.